This note documents a single T cell receptor (beta chain) sequence. Its target is not known. The protocol was immunoSEQ multiplex PCR, while the TCRdb copy is restricted to in-frame clones and leaves out a portion. The sample lists roughly 2,000 clones; just over 85% were seen once. This entry is derived from a study of T cell repertoires in ileal Crohn's disease. About the study: About half received postoperative treatment, roughly twelve with thiopurines and around 17 anti-TNF. Study findings and constraints: Clonality above 26.8% at surgery always came with endoscopic recurrence.

Germline V gives CDR1 SGHNT, CDR2 YYREEE (reference sequence). The V end was cut by 2 bases, the J end by 4 bases, with 12 bases between. This CDR3 is built from 14 residues. This sample's time point: neoterminal ileum biopsy at postoperative endoscopy, about 6 months after surgery. Included were adult ileal or ileocolonic Crohn's patients indicated for ileocolonic resection. The sequencing input was ileal tissue. The chain employs TRBV5-4 and TRBJ1-1; no firm D call. The clonotype originates from an adult with Crohn's disease. The DNA of the CDR3 is TGTGCCAGCAGCTTTCGAGCAGGCCCCACTGAAGCTTTCTTT. Translating it yields CASSFRAGPTEAFF.